This note documents a single T cell receptor beta chain sequence. In the same sample, other DNA sequences code for this CDR3. In the authors' methods: Estimation of nucleated cell counts was performed using reference gene primer amplification. This table comes from immunoSEQ multiplex PCR, and its TCRdb copy is limited to in-frame clones, with some not included. For V, J and clone size, that table is used; D and trimming come from the DNA. The data hold approximately 260,000 clones, with over 75% observed a single time. The data were taken from a study of blood T cell repertoires in COVID-19. For the study at large: Samples representing acute and convalescent COVID-19 were sourced from the United States, Italy and Spain. Sources were T cells, B-cell-depleted T cells, or PBMCs; the material itself was cDNA or gDNA.

This CDR3 comprises 15 residues. Germline V CDR1 and CDR2: SGHTA, FQGNSA. J gave up 2 bases and V 1 base, and 4 bases lay outside the gene matches. The TCR sequence derives from a woman aged 40 to 55 who had recovered from COVID-19. The sequencing sample was made of peripheral blood. The chain is built from TRBV7-2 and TRBJ2-7, with 8 positions matching TRBD2. CDR3 sequence reads: CASSLESGGTYEQYF. CDR3 nucleotides: TGTGCCAGCAGCTTAGAGTCGGGGGGGACCTACGAGCAGTACTTC.